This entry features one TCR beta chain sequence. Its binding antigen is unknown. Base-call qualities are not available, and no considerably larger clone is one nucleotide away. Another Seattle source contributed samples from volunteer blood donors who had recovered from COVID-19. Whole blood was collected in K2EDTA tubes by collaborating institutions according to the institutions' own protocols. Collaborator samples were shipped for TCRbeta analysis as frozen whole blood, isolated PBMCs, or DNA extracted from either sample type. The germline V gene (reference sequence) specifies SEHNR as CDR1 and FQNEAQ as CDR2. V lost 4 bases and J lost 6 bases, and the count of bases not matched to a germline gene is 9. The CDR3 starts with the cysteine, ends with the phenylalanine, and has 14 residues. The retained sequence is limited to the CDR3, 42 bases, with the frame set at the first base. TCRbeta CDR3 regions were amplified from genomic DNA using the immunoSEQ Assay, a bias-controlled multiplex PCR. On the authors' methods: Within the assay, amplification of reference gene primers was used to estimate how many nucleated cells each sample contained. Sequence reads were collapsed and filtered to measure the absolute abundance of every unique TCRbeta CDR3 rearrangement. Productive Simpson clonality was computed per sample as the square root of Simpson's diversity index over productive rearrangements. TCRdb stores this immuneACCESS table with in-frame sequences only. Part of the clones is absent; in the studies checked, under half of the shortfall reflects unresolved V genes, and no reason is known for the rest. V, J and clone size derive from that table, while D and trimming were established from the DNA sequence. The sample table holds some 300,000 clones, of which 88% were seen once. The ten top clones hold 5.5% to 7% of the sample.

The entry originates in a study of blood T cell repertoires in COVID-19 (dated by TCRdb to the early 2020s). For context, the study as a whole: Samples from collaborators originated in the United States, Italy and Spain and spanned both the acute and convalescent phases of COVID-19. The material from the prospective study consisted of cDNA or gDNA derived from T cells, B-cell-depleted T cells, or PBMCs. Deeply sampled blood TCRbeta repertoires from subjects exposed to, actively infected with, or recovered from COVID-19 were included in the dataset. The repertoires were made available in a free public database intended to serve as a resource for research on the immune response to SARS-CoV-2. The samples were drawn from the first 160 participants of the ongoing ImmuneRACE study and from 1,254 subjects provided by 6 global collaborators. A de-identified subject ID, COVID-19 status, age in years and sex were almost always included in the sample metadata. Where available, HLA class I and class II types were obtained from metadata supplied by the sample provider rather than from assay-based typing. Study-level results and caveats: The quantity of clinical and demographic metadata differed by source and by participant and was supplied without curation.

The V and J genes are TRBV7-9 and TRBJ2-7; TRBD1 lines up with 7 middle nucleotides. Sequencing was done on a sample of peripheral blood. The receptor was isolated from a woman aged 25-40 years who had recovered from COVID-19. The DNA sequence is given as TGTGCCAGCAGCTCATGGGACAGTGGTGCCGAGCAGTACTTC. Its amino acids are CASSSWDSGAEQYF. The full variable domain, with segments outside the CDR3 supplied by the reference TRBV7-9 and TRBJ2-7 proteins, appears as DTGVSQNPRHKITKRGQNVTFRCDPISEHNRLYWYRQTLGQGPEFLTYFQNEAQLEKSRLLSDRFSAERPKGSFSTLEIQRTEQGDSAMYLCASSSWDSGAEQYFGPGTRLTVT.